These 32 T cell receptor beta chains were sequenced from one sample in a study of vaccination and CD4 T cells after COVID-19. Sequencing of the DNA from cultured CD4+ T cells was carried out with the Oncomine TCR Beta short-read assay. MiXCR was run by TCRdb on the PCR reads, yielding one entry per CDR3 protein. The sample lists approximately 15,000 distinct CDR3 sequences, approximately 50% occurring once. Their cognate antigens are unknown. The treatment was: roughly ten-day PBMC culture with coronavirus spike peptide pools or control peptides (ViraFEST assay). Sequencing used CD4+ T cells from blood, cultured in vitro, obtained before SARS-CoV-2 vaccination. All receptors derive from a human donor who received a COVID-19 vaccine.

This clonotype was observed a handful of times. The J gene is TRBJ2-1, the V gene TRBV2, with D possibly matching TRBD1 (5 bases). V lost 8 bases, J lost 2 bases, and 28 bases lay in between. Looked up from germline, CDR1 is SNHLY and CDR2 is FYNNEI. CDR3 size: 19 residues. Here the CDR3 DNA reads TGTGCCAGCCTTAAGCGCCAATTAAACGACAGAGGTCCCTACAATGAGCAGTTCTTC. This sequence encodes CASLKRQLNDRGPYNEQFF.

This clonotype was observed a few times. The CDR3 spells CATSDSQAGLSKNIQYF. In DNA form, the CDR3 reads TGTGCCACCAGTGATTCCCAGGCCGGACTTTCCAAAAACATTCAGTACTTC. This chain links TRBV24-1 with TRBJ2-4, with D possibly TRBD2 on 5 matching bases. Germline V gives CDR1 KGHDR, CDR2 SFDVKD. This CDR3 comprises 17 residues. V lost 2 bases to trimming and J lost 2 bases, with 15 bases between them.

This clonotype has just a few counts. The chain employs TRBV15 and TRBJ1-4; D remains ambiguous. This CDR3 contains 15 residues. From germline, CDR1 is LNHNV and CDR2 YYDKDF (reference sequence). Trimming pared 1 base from V and 8 bases from J, leaving 14 bases between. CDR3 nucleotide sequence: TGTGCCACCAGCAGAGTTGGGCCTCCCTACGAAAAACTGTTTTTT. Encoded protein: CATSRVGPPYEKLFF.

This sequence joins TRBV12-3 or TRBV12-4 and TRBJ2-3; 7 nucleotides agree with TRBD2. The CDR3 runs 15 residues. Trimming at V came to 2 bases and at J to 1 base, leaving 3 bases not matched to a gene. CDR3 sequence (DNA): TGTGCCAGCAGTTTACTCAGCGGGGGCACAGATACGCAGTATTTT. The encoded protein is CASSLLSGGTDTQYF.

This chain uses TRBV11-3 with TRBJ2-7, with D perhaps TRBD1 (5 bases). V lost 5 bases and J lost 0, with 17 bases in between. The length of the CDR3 is 16 residues. Germline V gene data show CDR1 as SGHNT and CDR2 as YENEEA. The CDR3: CASSLGPGRLSYEQYF. CDR3 nucleotide sequence: TGTGCCAGCAGCCTCGGACCAGGGCGGCTCTCCTACGAGCAGTACTTC.

The chain uses TRBV6-1 and TRBJ1-3, with D perhaps TRBD1 (5 bases). This CDR3 comprises 16 residues. Per the germline V gene, CDR1 is MNHNS and CDR2 is SASEGT. The germline V and J ends were trimmed by 6 bases and 4 bases, with 19 bases remaining between them. DNA of the CDR3: TGTGCCAGCAGGCGTACTTCCGGGACTACAGGAAACACCATATATTTT. This gives the protein CASRRTSGTTGNTIYF.

This clonotype appeared a few times. This chain joins TRBV20-1 and TRBJ2-1, with D unresolved. The germline V gene has CDR1 DFQATT and CDR2 SNEGSKA (reference sequence). The CDR3 runs 11 residues. V lost 6 bases and J lost 9, with 12 bases in between. CDR3 nucleotides: TGCAGTGCCGCGGCCATTAGTGAGCAGTTCTTC. Its translation: CSAAAISEQFF.

This clonotype was observed a handful of times. The gene calls are TRBV20-1 and TRBJ2-5; TRBD1 matches 8 bases. Germline V gene lookup returns CDR1 DFQATT and CDR2 SNEGSKA (reference sequence). J lost 0 bases, V lost 5 bases, and 2 bases had no gene match. This CDR3 has 13 amino acids. CDR3 DNA sequence: TGCAGTGCTCAGGGGGCATACCAAGAGACCCAGTACTTC. Protein: CSAQGAYQETQYF.

The rearrangement joins TRBV5-1 to TRBJ2-1; 14 nucleotides agree with TRBD2. The CDR3 is made up of 16 amino acids. Germline loops: CDR1 SGHRS, CDR2 YFSETQ. V was pared by 3 bases and J by 6 bases, with 5 bases of the junction left unmatched. The CDR3 here is CASSSGLAGGPNEQFF. The CDR3 nucleotides read TGCGCCAGCAGCTCAGGACTAGCGGGGGGTCCCAATGAGCAGTTCTTC.

This chain connects TRBV12-3 or TRBV12-4 to TRBJ1-3; D ambiguous. The CDR3 has 13 residues. The V end lost 2 bases, the J end lost 2 bases, and 4 bases lay between the germline ends. DNA for the CDR3: TGTGCCAGCAGTTTAAATGCTGGAAACACCATATATTTT. Encoded protein: CASSLNAGNTIYF.

This clonotype occurred a few times. J is TRBJ1-2 and V is TRBV7-2; 8 nucleotides agree with TRBD1. After removal of 5 bases from V and 5 bases from J, the junction contained 10 bases not matched to a gene. Per the germline V gene, CDR1 is SGHTA and CDR2 is FQGNSA. The CDR3 is 15 residues long. CDR3 coding DNA: TGTGCCAGCAGCGGTCGGACAGGGCCGGGATATGGCTACACCTTC. This translates into CASSGRTGPGYGYTF.

In its sample, this clonotype was seen a few times. This chain connects TRBV6-1 to TRBJ1-1, with D perhaps matching TRBD1 (6 bases). Trimming removed 9 bases at V and 2 bases at J, with 19 bases between. Germline loops: CDR1 MNHNS, CDR2 SASEGT. This CDR3 is 15 amino acids long. CDR3 amino acids: CASEGNRGHNTEAFF. CDR3 bases: TGTGCCAGTGAGGGAAATCGGGGACATAACACTGAAGCTTTCTTT.

This clonotype was detected only a few times. This chain uses TRBV24-1 with TRBJ1-1; the D is unclear. This CDR3 spans 12 amino acids. CDR1 and CDR2 (germline): KGHDR, SFDVKD. V was cut by 4 bases and J by 11 bases, with 13 bases left in between. The CDR3 reads CATSDPHTPAFF. In DNA, the CDR3 is TGTGCCACCAGTGACCCTCACACGCCGGCTTTCTTT.

The J gene is TRBJ2-7, the V gene TRBV28; 9 bases align to TRBD2. The J segment lost 5 bases and the V segment lost 2 bases, leaving 16 bases of the junction unmatched. This CDR3 spans 18 amino acids. CDR1 MDHEN and CDR2 SYDVKM come from the germline V gene. The CDR3 is CASSLVEGRAGGKNEQYF. In DNA, the CDR3 is TGTGCCAGCAGTTTAGTTGAAGGAAGGGCGGGGGGGAAAAACGAGCAGTACTTC.

The rearrangement uses TRBV6-5 and TRBJ2-7, with D unclear. CDR3 size: 14 residues. V gave up 2 bases and J gave up 1 base, with 9 bases separating them. Germline V lookup: CDR1 MNHEY, CDR2 SVGAGI. CDR3 region: CASSYREESYEQYF. The CDR3, as DNA: TGTGCCAGCAGTTACAGGGAAGAGTCCTACGAGCAGTACTTC.

This clonotype has only a few counts. The chain couples TRBV20-1 to TRBJ2-7; D not resolved. The CDR3 extends over 14 amino acids. Trimming took 2 bases from V and 0 from J, leaving 11 bases between them. The germline V gene encodes CDR1 DFQATT and CDR2 SNEGSKA (reference sequence). CDR3 sequence reads: CSARPVHRSYEQYF. For the CDR3, the DNA is TGCAGTGCTAGACCCGTCCACCGCTCCTACGAGCAGTACTTC.

This rearrangement joins TRBV11-3 to TRBJ1-2; D uncertain. The V end lost 4 bases, the J end lost 1 base, and 13 bases lay between the germline ends. The germline gives CDR1 SGHNT, CDR2 YENEEA. CDR3 length: 15 amino acids. The CDR3 DNA follows: TGTGCCAGCAGCTCACGTAACAGTTATAACTATGGCTACACCTTC. Amino acid sequence: CASSSRNSYNYGYTF.

As regards this clonotype: One junction end disagrees with the germline gene, perhaps due to a read error. V usage is TRBV2 and J usage is TRBJ1-6, with D perhaps TRBD1 (5 bases). This CDR3 has 14 residues. The germline CDR1 and CDR2 sequences are SNHLY and FYNNEI. The CDR3 protein is CASSEFREGSPLHF. The CDR3 DNA sequence: TGCGCCAGCAGTGAATTCAGGGAGGGTTCACCCCTCCACTTT.

This clonotype was seen more than once but under ten times. The CDR3 sequence is CASSDDISYEQYF. CDR3 sequence (DNA): TGCGCCAGCTCCGACGACATCAGCTACGAGCAGTACTTC. This chain links TRBV10-1 with TRBJ2-7; D is undetermined. CDR1 and CDR2 (germline): WNHNN, SYGVQD (reference sequence). Deletions cut 8 bases from V and 3 bases from J, with 14 bases between. The length of the CDR3 is 13 residues.

This chain uses TRBV12-1 with TRBJ1-2; TRBD1 is the table's D call and was not checked against the DNA. TRBV12-1 is annotated as a pseudogene. This CDR3 region has 14 residues. DNA for the CDR3: TGTGCCAGCAGCTTCCCGGGTAAAGACTATGGCTACACCTTC. The encoded protein is CASSFPGKDYGYTF.

The chain's CDR3 is CAWSVTVTEAFF. Here the CDR3 DNA reads TGTGCCTGGAGTGTGACAGTCACTGAAGCTTTCTTT. J is TRBJ1-1 and V is TRBV30; perhaps TRBD1 as D (5 bases). V lost 0 bases and J 4 bases, leaving 6 bases between the germline ends. CDR1 and CDR2 from the germline V gene are GTSNPN and SVGIG (reference sequence). This CDR3 is built from 12 residues.

This rearrangement joins TRBV20-1 to TRBJ1-6; a possible D gene is TRBD1 (6 bases). CDR3 length equals 14 residues. With 1 base removed from V and 9 bases from J, the gap between germline ends came to 13 bases. Germline-derived CDR1 and CDR2 are DFQATT and SNEGSKA (reference sequence). CDR3 sequence reads: CSARVGAGVSPLHF. The DNA for the CDR3 is TGCAGTGCTAGAGTGGGGGCGGGGGTTTCACCCCTCCACTTT.

This rearrangement joins TRBV10-1 to TRBJ1-5, with D tentatively TRBD1 (5 bases). The CDR3 runs to 15 residues. Germline V gene data show CDR1 as WNHNN and CDR2 as SYGVQD (reference sequence). The ends were cut back, 6 bases at V and 5 bases at J, with 17 bases in the middle. CDR3 protein: CASRGTATYHQPQHF. The CDR3 nucleotides read TGCGCCAGCAGAGGGACGGCCACATACCATCAGCCCCAGCATTTT.

The chain uses TRBV19 and TRBJ2-7; possibly TRBD1 or TRBD2 for D (5 bases each). CDR1 LNHDA and CDR2 SQIVND come from the germline V gene (reference sequence). V shed 5 bases and J shed 2 bases, with 13 bases lying between them. The CDR3 is 14 residues long. The CDR3 DNA reads as TGTGCCAGTAGTCCCGGGACGCCCCCCTACGAGCAGTACTTC. Translation gives CASSPGTPPYEQYF.

This clonotype has just a few counts. The genes are TRBV19 and TRBJ1-5, with 7 bases identical to TRBD1. V shed 5 bases and J 4 bases; nucleotides not matched to a gene: 5. CDR1 and CDR2 (germline): LNHDA, SQIVND (reference sequence). This CDR3 spans 14 amino acids. The CDR3 protein is CASSPDRINQPQHF. CDR3 nucleotides: TGTGCCAGTAGTCCGGACAGGATAAATCAGCCCCAGCATTTT.

J is TRBJ2-3 and V is TRBV5-1; 9 bases fit TRBD1. The CDR3 sequence is 16 residues long. Looked up from germline, CDR1 is SGHRS and CDR2 is YFSETQ. The ends lost 4 bases at V and 0 bases at J; junction bases unmatched: 6. The CDR3 DNA reads as TGCGCCAGCAGCAGGTCGACAGGGGGAAGCACAGATACGCAGTATTTT. Translating gives CASSRSTGGSTDTQYF.

V is TRBV7-2 and J is TRBJ2-3; D gene ambiguous. The CDR3 runs to 17 residues. V was pared by 2 bases and J by 0 bases, with 15 bases between. The germline V gene encodes CDR1 SGHTA and CDR2 FQGNSA. CDR3 nucleotide sequence: TGTGCCAGCAGCTTACGAAATCCCCGTACTAGCACAGATACGCAGTATTTT. It is translated as CASSLRNPRTSTDTQYF.

The chain recombines TRBV20-1 with TRBJ2-6; the match to TRBD1 covers 7 bases. With 2 bases clipped from V and 0 bases from J, the junction kept 7 bases outside the gene matches. Germline V gene data show CDR1 as DFQATT and CDR2 as SNEGSKA (reference sequence). The CDR3 consists of 17 residues. CDR3 loop: CSARLTGTTSGANVLTF. The CDR3 DNA follows: TGCAGTGCTAGATTGACAGGGACCACCTCTGGGGCCAACGTCCTGACTTTC.

This clonotype was found a few times. The chain combines TRBV5-4 with TRBJ1-2; possible D gene TRBD1, 6 bases. V gave up 3 bases and J gave up 2 bases, with 8 bases separating them. CDR3 length: 13 amino acids. Germline CDR1 is SGHNT and CDR2 is YYREEE (reference sequence). This chain's CDR3 is CASSWDTNYGYTF. In nucleotides, the CDR3 is TGTGCCAGCAGCTGGGACACGAACTATGGCTACACCTTC.

The chain combines TRBV29-1 with TRBJ1-2; 8 bases map to TRBD1. The CDR3 spans 13 residues. Germline V gene data show CDR1 as SQVTM and CDR2 as ANQGSEA. Trimming took 4 bases from V and 7 from J; bases not matched to a gene: 8. DNA for the CDR3: TGCAGCGTTGGACAGGACAGGGTCAGTGGCTACACCTTC. Its translation: CSVGQDRVSGYTF.

The chain uses TRBV7-3 and TRBJ2-3, with 10 positions matching TRBD1. V shed 6 bases, J shed 1 base, and the junction held 4 bases outside the gene matches. Germline V CDR1 and CDR2: SGHTA, FQGTGA. This CDR3 comprises 15 residues. The CDR3 spells CASREGTGGTDTQYF. CDR3 sequence (DNA): TGTGCCAGCAGAGAAGGGACAGGGGGCACAGATACGCAGTATTTT.

This clonotype was detected only once. The chain is built from TRBV12-3 or TRBV12-4 and TRBJ1-2, with 8 bases that match TRBD1. The CDR3 is 15 amino acids. After removal of 6 bases from V and 8 bases from J, the junction contained 14 bases not matched to a gene. The CDR3 region is CASSTLARGLGGYTF. CDR3 in DNA: TGTGCCAGCAGCACCTTAGCCAGGGGGCTCGGAGGCTACACCTTC.